This T cell receptor (beta chain) was captured in a study of T-cell reconstitution after alpha-beta-depleted transplantation in children. Germline V lookup: CDR1 LGHNA, CDR2 YNFKEQ. The ends were cut back, 4 bases at V and 1 base at J, with 11 bases in the middle. CDR3 length: 14 amino acids. It was with unique molecular identifiers that the TCRbeta library was prepared. TCRdb reanalysed the PCR reads using MiXCR and keeps one entry per CDR3 protein. The sample has about 250,000 distinct CDR3 sequences; about 24% are singletons. The V call is TRBV4-2, the J call TRBJ2-7, with D maybe TRBD1 (6 bases). Sequenced material: PBMCs, mostly from graft donor cells, taken 360 days after TCRalphabeta/CD19-depleted stem cell transplant. This clonotype originated in a female patient aged 2 to 10 who had a stem cell transplant for congenital amegakaryocytic thrombocytopenia, so the T cells may come from the graft donor. CDR3 coding DNA: TGTGCCAGCAGCCCATCCAGGGGATCCTACGAGCAGTACTTC. It yields the protein CASSPSRGSYEQYF.